The 18 T cell receptor beta chains below come from one sample, sequenced in a study of blood T cell repertoires in COVID-19. Sequencing used immunoSEQ multiplex PCR; TCRdb keeps in-frame clones, though not all of them. The sample shows about 68,000 clones, 65% to 90% of them seen only once. Sequencing used peripheral blood. The receptors originated from a man older than 75 with acute or convalescent COVID-19.

This chain joins TRBV5-1 and TRBJ2-3; TRBD2 agrees at 7 bases. CDR3 length equals 15 residues. CDR1 SGHRS and CDR2 YFSETQ come from the germline V gene. J lost 2 bases, V lost 0 bases, and 3 bases had no gene match. This chain's CDR3 is CASSLAAGVTDTQYF. The CDR3 region has the DNA TGCGCCAGCAGCTTGGCCGCGGGAGTCACAGATACGCAGTATTTT.

The rearrangement links TRBV3-1 (or the pseudogene TRBV3-2) to TRBJ1-2, with 9 bases that match TRBD1. Trimming removed 2 bases from V and 8 bases from J; junction bases left unmatched: 6. Per germline, CDR1 LGHDT and CDR2 YNNKEL (reference sequence). This CDR3 contains 14 residues. The CDR3 DNA reads TGTGCCAGCAGCCAATCTCGACAGGGGGGCGGCTACACCTTC. This codes for CASSQSRQGGGYTF.

The rearrangement joins TRBV7-2 to TRBJ2-2; 7 bases fit TRBD1. Trimming at V came to 4 bases and at J to 6 bases, leaving 8 bases not matched to a gene. The germline gives CDR1 SGHTA, CDR2 FQGNSA. The CDR3 runs to 15 residues. The CDR3, as DNA: TGTGCCAGCAGCTCTACAGGGGTTTCCGCCGGGGAGCTGTTTTTT. Translation gives CASSSTGVSAGELFF.

The V and J genes are TRBV7-8 and TRBJ2-5; D gene ambiguous. V lost 5 bases to trimming and J lost 0 bases, with 16 bases between them. Germline V gene data show CDR1 as SGHVS and CDR2 as FQNEAQ. The CDR3 consists of 16 residues. The CDR3 spells CASSPGPTLNQETQYF. The DNA for the CDR3 is TGTGCCAGCAGCCCAGGCCCCACTTTGAACCAAGAGACCCAGTACTTC.

This chain links TRBV6-6 with TRBJ2-5, with D possibly TRBD2 on 6 matching bases. This CDR3 is built from 14 residues. V lost 2 bases and J lost 5, with 12 bases in between. The germline gives CDR1 MNHNY, CDR2 SVGAGI (reference sequence). CDR3 sequence (DNA): TGTGCCAGCAGTTACCCGACTAGGGTGGAGACCCAGTACTTC. Amino acid sequence: CASSYPTRVETQYF.

This clone was seen once. J is TRBJ2-7 and V is TRBV15; D remains ambiguous. CDR1 is LNHNV and CDR2 is YYDKDF in the germline V gene (reference sequence). Deletions cut 5 bases from V and 0 bases from J, with 14 bases between. The CDR3 runs 15 residues. The CDR3 DNA reads TGTGCCACCAGCTCCCAGTCGGGTAGCTCCTACGAGCAGTACTTC. Its protein product is CATSSQSGSSYEQYF.

The V call is TRBV18, the J call TRBJ2-2; TRBD1 is a possible D gene (6 bases). CDR3 length equals 16 residues. Trimming took 6 bases from V and 0 from J, leaving 14 bases between them. CDR1 KGHSH and CDR2 LQKENI come from the germline V gene. In DNA, the CDR3 is TGTGCCAGCTCCCTTACGACAGGCACGAACACCGGGGAGCTGTTTTTT. This codes for CASSLTTGTNTGELFF.

V usage is TRBV3-1 (or the pseudogene TRBV3-2) and J usage is TRBJ1-2; D not certain. Germline loops: CDR1 LGHDT, CDR2 YNNKEL (reference sequence). The ends were cut back, 4 bases at V and 0 bases at J, with 12 bases in the middle. CDR3 length: 15 amino acids. The DNA of the CDR3 is TGTGCCAGCAGCCGTACCCAGCTAGCTAACTATGGCTACACCTTC. This codes for CASSRTQLANYGYTF.

The rearrangement links TRBV19 to TRBJ1-5; D call uncertain. CDR3 length: 13 amino acids. Germline assignment: CDR1 LNHDA and CDR2 SQIVND (reference sequence). Trimming removed 5 bases from V and 1 base from J, with 6 bases in between. As DNA, the CDR3 is TGTGCCAGTAGTGTACAGAGCAATCAGCCCCAGCATTTT. It encodes CASSVQSNQPQHF.

The genes are TRBV3-1 (or the pseudogene TRBV3-2) and TRBJ1-4; D is unclear. V shed 3 bases and J shed 5 bases, with 7 bases lying between them. Germline lookup yields CDR1 LGHDT and CDR2 YNNKEL (reference sequence). CDR3 length: 13 amino acids. CDR3 sequence reads: CASSQAVNEKLFF. The CDR3 DNA sequence: TGTGCCAGCAGCCAGGCCGTCAATGAAAAACTGTTTTTT.

This clone has only one observation. The rearrangement joins TRBV28 to TRBJ2-5; TRBD2 is a possible D gene (7 bases). The V gene lost 6 bases and the J gene lost 2 bases, with 13 bases spanning the gap. The CDR3 length is 14 residues. From germline, CDR1 is MDHEN and CDR2 SYDVKM. This CDR3 is CASSLGGAQETQYF. The CDR3 nucleotides are TGTGCCAGCAGCCTGGGGGGGGCTCAAGAGACCCAGTACTTC.

V gene TRBV29-1 combines with J gene TRBJ2-5, with 7 bases matching TRBD2. The CDR3 is made up of 16 amino acids. The germline gives CDR1 SQVTM, CDR2 ANQGSEA. The trim removed 5 bases at V and 5 bases at J, leaving 17 bases unmatched. In nucleotides, the CDR3 is TGCAGCGTTTCGTTGGGCCCCCCCGGGGAGGGGGAGACCCAGTACTTC. It translates to CSVSLGPPGEGETQYF.

J is TRBJ2-1 and V is TRBV6-2 or TRBV6-3; 8 bases align to TRBD2. CDR1 MNHEY and CDR2 SVGEGT come from the germline V gene. The ends lost 0 bases at V and 7 bases at J; junction bases unmatched: 8. This CDR3 spans 16 amino acids. The CDR3, as DNA: TGTGCCAGCAGTTACTCGGAAGGCGGGAGGAGGAATGAGCAGTTCTTC. Its protein product is CASSYSEGGRRNEQFF.

This chain links TRBV15 with TRBJ2-4; D gene unclear. The germline V and J ends were trimmed by 0 bases and 8 bases, with 8 bases remaining between them. This CDR3 comprises 13 residues. CDR1 and CDR2 from the germline V gene are LNHNV and YYDKDF (reference sequence). The CDR3 loop is CATSRDLQDIQYF. DNA for the CDR3: TGTGCCACCAGCAGAGATTTACAAGACATTCAGTACTTC.

The chain employs TRBV20-1 and TRBJ1-6; 11 bases agree with TRBD1. The CDR3 sequence is 15 residues long. J gave up 8 bases and V 3 bases, and 6 bases lay outside the gene matches. Germline-derived CDR1 and CDR2 are DFQATT and SNEGSKA (reference sequence). CDR3 in amino acids: CSASTQGQGDSPLHF. The DNA of the CDR3 is TGCAGTGCTAGTACCCAGGGACAGGGGGATTCACCCCTCCACTTT.

This chain joins TRBV28 and TRBJ2-1; possibly TRBD2 for D (6 bases). V was clipped by 7 bases and J by 7 bases, with 17 bases between them. Germline V CDR1 and CDR2: MDHEN, SYDVKM. The CDR3 is 14 residues long. CDR3 loop: CASTQGGAGNEQFF. The CDR3 coding sequence is TGTGCCAGCACCCAAGGAGGGGCGGGAAATGAGCAGTTCTTC.

The genes are TRBV4-2 and TRBJ2-6; 8 nucleotides agree with TRBD1. Trimming cost V 1 base and J 1 base; bases outside gene matches: 12. The CDR3 is made up of 20 amino acids. Germline V CDR1 and CDR2: LGHNA, YNFKEQ. CDR3 in amino acids: CASSQAPPGGISSGANVLTF. The CDR3 DNA reads TGTGCCAGCAGCCAAGCCCCGCCAGGGGGCATATCGTCTGGGGCCAACGTCCTGACTTTC.

V usage is TRBV6-2 or TRBV6-3 and J usage is TRBJ2-7, with TRBD2 identical over 8 bases. Germline assignment: CDR1 MNHEY and CDR2 SVGEGT. Trimming cost V 0 bases and J 7 bases; bases outside gene matches: 8. The CDR3 totals 15 residues. CDR3 sequence (DNA): TGTGCCAGCAGTTACTCGTCTAGCGGGTATTGGGAGCAGTACTTC. Translated, it gives CASSYSSSGYWEQYF.